This TCR beta chain stems from a study of T cell changes during pregnancy in multiple sclerosis. Measured with immunoSEQ multiplex PCR; TCRdb has only the in-frame clones, and not every one. This table has 52,000 or so clones, about 90% appearing once. V shed 5 bases and J 6 bases; nucleotides not matched to a gene: 12. CDR1 is MNHEY and CDR2 is SMNVEV in the germline V gene (reference sequence). The CDR3 extends over 17 amino acids. Sequenced material: CD4+ T cells from peripheral blood mononuclear cells, taken in the first trimester of pregnancy. V and J are TRBV27 and TRBJ2-1, with 11 bases fitting TRBD2. The receptor's source is a female donor with multiple sclerosis, enrolled in a pregnancy study. CDR3 residues: CASSPHPLAGVSNEQFF. DNA of the CDR3: TGTGCCAGCAGTCCGCACCCACTAGCGGGAGTTTCCAATGAGCAGTTCTTC.